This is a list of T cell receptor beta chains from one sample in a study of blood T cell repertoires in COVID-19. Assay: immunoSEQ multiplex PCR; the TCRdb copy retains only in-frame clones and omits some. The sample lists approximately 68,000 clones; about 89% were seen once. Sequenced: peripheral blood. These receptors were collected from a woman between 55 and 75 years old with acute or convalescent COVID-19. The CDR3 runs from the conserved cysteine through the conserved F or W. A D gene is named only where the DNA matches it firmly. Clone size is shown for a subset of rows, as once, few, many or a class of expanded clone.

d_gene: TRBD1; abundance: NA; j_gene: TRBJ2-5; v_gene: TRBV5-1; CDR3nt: TGCGCCAGCAGCCCCCGACAGGGGAAGTCGGAGACCCAGTACTTC; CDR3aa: CASSPRQGKSETQYF
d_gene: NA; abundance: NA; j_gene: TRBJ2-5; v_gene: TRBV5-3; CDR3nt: TGTGCCAGAAGCTTTCAGGGTGGCGGGGAGGAGACCCAGTACTTC; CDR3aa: CARSFQGGGEETQYF
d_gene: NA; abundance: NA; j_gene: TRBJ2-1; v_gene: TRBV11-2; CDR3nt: TGTGCCAGCAGAAGAATTGTAGCAAACGAGCAGTTCTTC; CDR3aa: CASRRIVANEQFF
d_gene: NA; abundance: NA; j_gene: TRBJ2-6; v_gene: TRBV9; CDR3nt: TGTGCCAGCAGCGGTACAGTCTCTGGGGCCAACGTCCTGACTTTC; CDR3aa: CASSGTVSGANVLTF
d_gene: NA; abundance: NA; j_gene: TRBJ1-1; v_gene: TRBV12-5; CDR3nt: TGTGCTAGTGGTCGCACAACGAACACTGAAGCTTTCTTT; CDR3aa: CASGRTTNTEAFF
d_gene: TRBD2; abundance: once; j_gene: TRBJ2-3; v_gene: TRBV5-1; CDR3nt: TGCGCCAGCAGCTTGGGGGTAGCGGGGACAGATACGCAGTATTTT; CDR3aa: CASSLGVAGTDTQYF
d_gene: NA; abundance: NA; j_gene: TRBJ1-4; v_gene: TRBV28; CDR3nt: TGTGCCAGCGCGGGGGGTAATGAAAAACTGTTTTTT; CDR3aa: CASAGGNEKLFF
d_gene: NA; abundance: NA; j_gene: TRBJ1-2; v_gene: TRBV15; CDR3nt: TGTGCCACCAGCAGAGATCGGGGGGTAGGAGGCTACACCTTC; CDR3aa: CATSRDRGVGGYTF
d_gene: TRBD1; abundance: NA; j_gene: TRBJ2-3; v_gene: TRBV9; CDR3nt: TGTGCCAGCAGAAAGGGGGGGACAGGGGTCCCAGATACGCAGTATTTT; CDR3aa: CASRKGGTGVPDTQYF
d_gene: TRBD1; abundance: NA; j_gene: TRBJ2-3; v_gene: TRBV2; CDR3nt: TGTGCCAGCAGACCGGGACAGGTAACAGATACGCAGTATTTT; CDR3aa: CASRPGQVTDTQYF
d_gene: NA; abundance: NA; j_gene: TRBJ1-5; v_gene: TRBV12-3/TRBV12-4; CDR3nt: TGTGCCAGCAGTTTTTATAGCAATCAGCCCCAGCATTTT; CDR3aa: CASSFYSNQPQHF
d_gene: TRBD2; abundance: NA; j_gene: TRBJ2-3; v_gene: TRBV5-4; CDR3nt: TGTGCCAGCGGGGCTAGCGGGGGGTCTAGCACAGATACGCAGTATTTT; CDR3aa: CASGASGGSSTDTQYF
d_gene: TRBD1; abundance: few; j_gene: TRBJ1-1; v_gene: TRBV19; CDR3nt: TGTGCCAGTAGTACCAACGGACAGGGGAACACTGAAGCTTTCTTT; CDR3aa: CASSTNGQGNTEAFF
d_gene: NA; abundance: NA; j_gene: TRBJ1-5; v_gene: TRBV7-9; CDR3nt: TGTGCCAGCAGCTTCAATTTCAATCAGCCCCAGCATTTT; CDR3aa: CASSFNFNQPQHF
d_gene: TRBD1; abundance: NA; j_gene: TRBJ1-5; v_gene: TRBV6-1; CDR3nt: TGTGCCAGCAGTGAAGAAAGACAGGGGGGACCCCAGCATTTT; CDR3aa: CASSEERQGGPQHF
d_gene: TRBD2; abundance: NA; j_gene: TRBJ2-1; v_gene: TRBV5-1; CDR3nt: TGCGCCAGCAGCTTGGAAGGAGCGGGGGGGCGTGAGCAGTTCTTC; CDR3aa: CASSLEGAGGREQFF
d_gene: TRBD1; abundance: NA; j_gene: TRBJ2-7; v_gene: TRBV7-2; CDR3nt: TGTGCCAGCAGCCATAAGACAGGGTCAGATAGACACGAGCAGTACTTC; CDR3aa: CASSHKTGSDRHEQYF
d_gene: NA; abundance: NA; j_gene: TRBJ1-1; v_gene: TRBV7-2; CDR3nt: TGTGCCAGCAGCTTACGGGGATTGAACACTGAAGCTTTCTTT; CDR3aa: CASSLRGLNTEAFF
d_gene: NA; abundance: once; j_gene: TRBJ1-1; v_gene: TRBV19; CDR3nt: TGTGCCAGTAGTAGCGGGGTCAGGAACACTGAAGCTTTCTTT; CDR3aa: CASSSGVRNTEAFF
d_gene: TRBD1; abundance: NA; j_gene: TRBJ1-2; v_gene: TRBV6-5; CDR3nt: TGTGCCAGCAGCGGACAGGGTGTCGACTATGGCTACACCTTC; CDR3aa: CASSGQGVDYGYTF
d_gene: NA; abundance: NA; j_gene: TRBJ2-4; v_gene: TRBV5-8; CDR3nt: TGTGCCAGCACCCCGGGTAATACAGCCAAAAACATTCAGTACTTC; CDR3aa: CASTPGNTAKNIQYF
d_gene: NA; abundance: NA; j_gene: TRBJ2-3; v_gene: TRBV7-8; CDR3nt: TGTGCCAGCACTACCAACCGGGACAAGATGACAGATACGCAGTATTTT; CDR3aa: CASTTNRDKMTDTQYF
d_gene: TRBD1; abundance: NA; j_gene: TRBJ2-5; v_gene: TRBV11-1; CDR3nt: TGTGCCAGCAGCTGGGGACAGGGTCCAGAGACCCAGTACTTC; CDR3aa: CASSWGQGPETQYF
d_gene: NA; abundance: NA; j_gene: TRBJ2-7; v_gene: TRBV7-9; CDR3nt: TGTGCCAGCAGCTATGGGACATCTACCTACGAGCAGTACTTC; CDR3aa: CASSYGTSTYEQYF
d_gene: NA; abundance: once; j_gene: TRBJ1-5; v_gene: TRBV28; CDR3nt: TGTGCCAGTTATCCAGGGGAGAATCAGCCCCAGCATTTT; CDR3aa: CASYPGENQPQHF
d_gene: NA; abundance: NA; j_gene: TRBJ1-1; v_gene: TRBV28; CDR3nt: TGTGCCAGCAGCCATCCGACAGTGAACACTGAAGCTTTCTTT; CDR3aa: CASSHPTVNTEAFF
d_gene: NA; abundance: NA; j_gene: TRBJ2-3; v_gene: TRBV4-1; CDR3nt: TGCGCCAGCAGCCAAGTAATGGGACTTACCACAGATACGCAGTATTTT; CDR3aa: CASSQVMGLTTDTQYF
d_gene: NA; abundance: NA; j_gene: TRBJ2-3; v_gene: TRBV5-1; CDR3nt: TGCGCCAGCAGCTTCGGAAGCGCGGATACGCAGTATTTT; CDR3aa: CASSFGSADTQYF
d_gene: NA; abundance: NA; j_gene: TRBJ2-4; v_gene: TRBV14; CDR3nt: TGTGCCAGCAGCCAAACTACAGGGTCCGGCATTCAGTACTTC; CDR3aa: CASSQTTGSGIQYF
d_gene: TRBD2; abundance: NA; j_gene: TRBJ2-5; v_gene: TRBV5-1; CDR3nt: TGCGCCAGCAGCTTTAGCGGGGGGAAGCAAGAGACCCAGTACTTC; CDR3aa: CASSFSGGKQETQYF
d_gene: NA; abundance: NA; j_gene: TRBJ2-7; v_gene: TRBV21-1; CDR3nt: TGTGCCAGCAGCCTCCCCGAAGACTGTCCCTACGAGCAGTACTTC; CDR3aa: CASSLPEDCPYEQYF
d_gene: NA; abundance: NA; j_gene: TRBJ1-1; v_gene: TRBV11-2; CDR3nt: TGTGCCAGCAGCTTAGGCCAGGGCAAGGCTTTCTTT; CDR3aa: CASSLGQGKAFF
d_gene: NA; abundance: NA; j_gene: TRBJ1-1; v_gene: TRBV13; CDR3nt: TGTGCCAGCAGCATGTTACAGGGTACGTCTGAAGCTTTCTTT; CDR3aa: CASSMLQGTSEAFF
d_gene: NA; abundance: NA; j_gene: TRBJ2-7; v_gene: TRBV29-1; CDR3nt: TGCAGCGCCCGGATCACAGGGTTAAGGGAGCAGTACTTC; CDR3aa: CSARITGLREQYF
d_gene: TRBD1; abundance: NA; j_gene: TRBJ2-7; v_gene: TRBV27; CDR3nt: TGTGCCAGCAGTTTCATCGAAACCGGGACAGGGGTATCGAACGAGCAGTACTTC; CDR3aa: CASSFIETGTGVSNEQYF
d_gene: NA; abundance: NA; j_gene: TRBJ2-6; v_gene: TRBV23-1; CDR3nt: TGCGCCAGCAGTCAACCGATCATCGACAGATCTGGGGCCAACGTCCTGACTTTC; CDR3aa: CASSQPIIDRSGANVLTF
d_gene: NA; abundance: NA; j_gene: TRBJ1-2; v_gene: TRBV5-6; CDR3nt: TGTGCCAGCAGCTTTAACAGGGTAGATGGCTACACCTTC; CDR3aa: CASSFNRVDGYTF
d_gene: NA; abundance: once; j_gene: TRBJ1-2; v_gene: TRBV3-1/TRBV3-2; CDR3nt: TGTGCCAGCAGCCAATGGACAGATTCTCCCTATGGCTACACCTTC; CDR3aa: CASSQWTDSPYGYTF
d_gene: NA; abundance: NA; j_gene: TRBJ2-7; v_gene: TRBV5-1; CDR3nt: TGCGCCAGCAGCACGACTTCAGGGGCAGGGGAGCAGTACTTC; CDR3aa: CASSTTSGAGEQYF
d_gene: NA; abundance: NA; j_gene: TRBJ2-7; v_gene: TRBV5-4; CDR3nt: TGTGCCAGCAGCTTCGCAGATACGGAGCAGTACTTC; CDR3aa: CASSFADTEQYF
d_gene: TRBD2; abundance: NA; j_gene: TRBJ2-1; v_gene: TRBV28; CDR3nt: TGTGCCAGCAGTTACCCCGGGACTAGCAACAATGAGCAGTTCTTC; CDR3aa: CASSYPGTSNNEQFF
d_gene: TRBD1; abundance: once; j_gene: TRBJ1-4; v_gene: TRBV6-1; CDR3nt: TGTGCCAGCAGTGAAAGGGGGCGATTGGAAAAACTGTTTTTT; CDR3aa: CASSERGRLEKLFF
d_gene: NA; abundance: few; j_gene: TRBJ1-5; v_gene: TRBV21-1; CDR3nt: TGTGCCAGCAGCACCCGGACAGGCCGCGTTAACAATCAGCCCCAGCATTTT; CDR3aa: CASSTRTGRVNNQPQHF
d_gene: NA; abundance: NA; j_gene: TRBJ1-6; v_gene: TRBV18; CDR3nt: TGTGCCAGCTCACCAGCACAGGGCAGCGCTTATTCTCCCCTCCACTTT; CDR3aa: CASSPAQGSAYSPLHF
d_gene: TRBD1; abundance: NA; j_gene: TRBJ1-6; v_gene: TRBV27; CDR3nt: TGTGCCAGCAGTTGGGACAGGGCTTCACCCCTCCACTTT; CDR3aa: CASSWDRASPLHF
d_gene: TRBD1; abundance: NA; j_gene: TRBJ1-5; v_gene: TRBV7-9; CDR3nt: TGTGCCAGCAGCCCAGGGGGTAGCAATCAGCCCCAGCATTTT; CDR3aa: CASSPGGSNQPQHF
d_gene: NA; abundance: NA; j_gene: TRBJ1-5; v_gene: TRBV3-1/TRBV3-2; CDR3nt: TGTGCCAGCAGCCAAGGGACATTTCAGCCCCAGCATTTT; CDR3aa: CASSQGTFQPQHF
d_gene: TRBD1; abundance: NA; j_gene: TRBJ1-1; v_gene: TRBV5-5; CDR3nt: TGTGCCAGCAGGGGGACAGGGCCTGAAGCTTTCTTT; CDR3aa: CASRGTGPEAFF
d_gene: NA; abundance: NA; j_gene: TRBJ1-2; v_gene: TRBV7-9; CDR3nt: TGTGCCAGCAGCTTAGCAGGAGATGAGGGTAACTATGGCTACACCTTC; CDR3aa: CASSLAGDEGNYGYTF
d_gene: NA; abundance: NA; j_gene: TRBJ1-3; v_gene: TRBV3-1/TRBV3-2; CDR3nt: TGTGCCAGCAGCCAAGACTCCGGAAACACCATATATTTT; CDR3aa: CASSQDSGNTIYF